What follows describes a single T cell receptor (beta chain). What it binds is not known. These data belong to a study of T cells in Graves' hyperthyroidism and ophthalmopathy. Study observations and caveats: Among thyroid clonotypes expanded above 0.001, most also appeared in blood. Ophthalmopathy could be told apart from stable hyperthyroidism with a 13 V-J model.

The CDR3 extends over 13 amino acids. Trimming stripped 4 bases from V and 5 bases from J, with 12 bases between. The diagnoses drew upon clinical symptoms, serum thyroxine and TRAb, thyroid ultrasound and orbital computed tomography. Fresh peripheral blood, around 10 ml, yielded the PBMCs. RNA transcripts served as the template for amplifying TCR beta CDR3 regions. With the HTBI primer set, the TCR CDR3 went through a first round of RT-PCR. TCRdb processed the multiplex PCR reads anew with MiXCR; each CDR3 protein has one entry. The repertoire holds about 840,000 distinct CDR3 sequences, with roughly 40% as singletons.

The rearrangement joins TRBV12-3 or TRBV12-4 to TRBJ2-7; D possibly corresponds to TRBD1 (5 bases). This TCR was recovered from a man between 18 and 35 years old with Graves' hyperthyroidism. Source material: blood. CDR3 sequence reads: CASSSTVPHEQYF. The DNA for the CDR3 is TGTGCCAGCAGTTCGACAGTCCCTCACGAGCAGTACTTC.